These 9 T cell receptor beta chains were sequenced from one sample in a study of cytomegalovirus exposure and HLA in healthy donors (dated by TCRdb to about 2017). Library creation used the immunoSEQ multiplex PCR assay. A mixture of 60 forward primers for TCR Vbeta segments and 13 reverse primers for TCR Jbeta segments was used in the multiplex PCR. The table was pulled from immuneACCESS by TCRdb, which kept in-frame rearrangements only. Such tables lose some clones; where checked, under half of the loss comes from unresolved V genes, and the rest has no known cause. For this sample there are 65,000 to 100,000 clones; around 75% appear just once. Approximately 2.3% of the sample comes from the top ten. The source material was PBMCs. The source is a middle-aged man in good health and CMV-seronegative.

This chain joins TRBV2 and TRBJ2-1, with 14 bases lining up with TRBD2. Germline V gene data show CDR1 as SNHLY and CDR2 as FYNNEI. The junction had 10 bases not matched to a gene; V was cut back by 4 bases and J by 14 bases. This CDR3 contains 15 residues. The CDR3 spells CASSVLGTSGSQEFF. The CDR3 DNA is TGTGCCAGCAGTGTCCTCGGGACTAGCGGGAGTCAGGAGTTCTTC.

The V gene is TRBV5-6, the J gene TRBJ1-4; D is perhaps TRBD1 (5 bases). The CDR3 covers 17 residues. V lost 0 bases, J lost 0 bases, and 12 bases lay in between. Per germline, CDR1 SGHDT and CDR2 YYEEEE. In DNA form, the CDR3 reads TGTGCCAGCAGCTTGGGGGGACTGTTATCAACTAATGAAAAACTGTTTTTT. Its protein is CASSLGGLLSTNEKLFF. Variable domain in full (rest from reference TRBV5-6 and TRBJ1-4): DAGVTQSPTHLIKTRGQQVTLRCSPKSGHDTVSWYQQALGQGPQFIFQYYEEEERQRGNFPDRFSGHQFPNYSSELNVNALLLGDSALYLCASSLGGLLSTNEKLFFGSGTQLSVL.

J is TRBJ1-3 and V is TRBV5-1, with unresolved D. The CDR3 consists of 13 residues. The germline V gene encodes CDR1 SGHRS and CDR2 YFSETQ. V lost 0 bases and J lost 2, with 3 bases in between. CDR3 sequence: CASSLGAGNTIYF. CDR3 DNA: TGCGCCAGCAGCTTGGGAGCTGGAAACACCATATATTTT.

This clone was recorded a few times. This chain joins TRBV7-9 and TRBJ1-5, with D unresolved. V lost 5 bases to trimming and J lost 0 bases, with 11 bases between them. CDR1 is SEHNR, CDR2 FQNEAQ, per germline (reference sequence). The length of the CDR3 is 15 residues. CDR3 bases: TGTGCCAGCAGCCTCGGGGATCATAGCAATCAGCCCCAGCATTTT. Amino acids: CASSLGDHSNQPQHF.

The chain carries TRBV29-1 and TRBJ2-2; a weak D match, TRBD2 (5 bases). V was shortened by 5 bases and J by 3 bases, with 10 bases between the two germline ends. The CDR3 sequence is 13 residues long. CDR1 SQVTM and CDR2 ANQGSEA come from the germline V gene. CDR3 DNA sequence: TGCAGCGTTAGTACAGCGGACACCGGGGAGCTGTTTTTT. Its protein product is CSVSTADTGELFF.

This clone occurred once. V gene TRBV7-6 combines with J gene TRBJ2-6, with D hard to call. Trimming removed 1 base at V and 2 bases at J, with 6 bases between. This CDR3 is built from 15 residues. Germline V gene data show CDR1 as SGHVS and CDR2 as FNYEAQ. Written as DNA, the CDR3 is TGTGCCAGCAGCTTAGGTCAGGCTGGGGCCAACGTCCTGACTTTC. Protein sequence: CASSLGQAGANVLTF.

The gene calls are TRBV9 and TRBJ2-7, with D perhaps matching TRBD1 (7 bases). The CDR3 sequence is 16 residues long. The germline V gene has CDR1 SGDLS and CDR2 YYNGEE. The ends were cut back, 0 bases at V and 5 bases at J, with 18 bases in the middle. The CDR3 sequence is CASSVGRAGGRNEQYF. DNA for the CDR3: TGTGCCAGCAGCGTAGGCAGGGCAGGGGGGCGAAACGAGCAGTACTTC.

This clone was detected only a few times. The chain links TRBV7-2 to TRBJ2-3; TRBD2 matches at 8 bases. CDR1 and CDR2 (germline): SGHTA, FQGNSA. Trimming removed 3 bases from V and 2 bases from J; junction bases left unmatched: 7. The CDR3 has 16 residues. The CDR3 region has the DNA TGTGCCAGCAGCTTTGTAGCGGGATTGAACACAGATACGCAGTATTTT. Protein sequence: CASSFVAGLNTDTQYF.

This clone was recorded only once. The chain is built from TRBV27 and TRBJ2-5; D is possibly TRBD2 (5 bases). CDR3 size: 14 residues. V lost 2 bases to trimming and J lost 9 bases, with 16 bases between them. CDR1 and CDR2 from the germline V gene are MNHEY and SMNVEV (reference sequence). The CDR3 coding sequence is TGTGCCAGCAGTTTAGCGGTTAATGGAGGACCCCAGTACTTC. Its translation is CASSLAVNGGPQYF.